These 18 T cell receptor beta chains were all obtained from the same sample, sequenced in a study of T cell repertoires in cytomegalovirus infection (dated by TCRdb to the late 2010s). Their cognate antigens are unknown. Sequencing relied on an Illumina HiSeq 1500. In TCRdb, the public reads were trimmed at Q25 with fastp and aligned with MiXCR, with productive beta chains retained. Entries that share a CDR3 protein sequence are merged under the most common genes and DNA. The sample table lists roughly 700,000 distinct CDR3 sequences, around a third of them with a count of one. The ten largest clones take up over 15% of the sample. The sample's treatment or condition label, decoded: in vitro stimulation with specific CMV peptide epitopes to enrich CMV-specific T cells. The sequencing used cultured PBMCs, collected from culture after CMV antigen stimulation. These receptors were obtained from a human donor in good health (CMV status not recorded). Some clones in this sample may be carry-over from other donors' samples.

This clonotype was seen a few times. The chain carries TRBV6-6 and TRBJ2-1; D remains unclear. CDR3 size: 14 residues. Deletions cut 0 bases from V and 8 bases from J, with 11 bases between. Germline CDR1 is MNHNY and CDR2 is SVGAGI (reference sequence). The CDR3 coding sequence is TGTGCCAGCAGTTACTCGCAGGTTTCGGATGAGCAGTTCTTC. Translating it yields CASSYSQVSDEQFF.

This clonotype was recorded many times. The chain uses TRBV20-1 and TRBJ2-7, with 10 bases lining up with TRBD1. Germline trimming cut 5 bases from V and 7 bases from J; bases unmatched to any gene: 14. The CDR3 contains 15 residues. CDR1 is DFQATT, CDR2 SNEGSKA, per germline (reference sequence). CDR3 sequence reads: CSASIPGQGLREQYF. The CDR3 region has the DNA TGCAGTGCTTCAATCCCGGGACAGGGGTTGCGGGAGCAGTACTTC.

The genes are TRBV6-2 or TRBV6-3 and TRBJ2-2; 8 nucleotides align to TRBD1. The CDR3 runs 14 residues. Germline loops: CDR1 MNHEY, CDR2 SVGEGT. With 8 bases clipped from V and 2 bases from J, the junction kept 4 bases outside the gene matches. In DNA, the CDR3 is TGTGCCAGCTGGACAGGGCCCAACACCGGGGAGCTGTTTTTT. Translating gives CASWTGPNTGELFF.

The chain carries TRBV6-2 or TRBV6-3 and TRBJ2-7; TRBD2 matches 10 bases. V shed 1 base and J 4 bases; nucleotides not matched to a gene: 4. The CDR3 runs to 15 residues. From germline, CDR1 is MNHEY and CDR2 SVGEGT. The CDR3 is CASSYLAGGQYEQYF. The CDR3 DNA follows: TGTGCCAGCAGTTACTTAGCGGGAGGCCAGTACGAGCAGTACTTC.

This clonotype was counted a few times. The chain links TRBV20-1 to TRBJ2-3; TRBD1 agrees at 8 bases. The ends lost 2 bases at V and 4 bases at J; junction bases unmatched: 14. Germline CDR1 DFQATT, CDR2 SNEGSKA (reference sequence). The CDR3 totals 17 residues. CDR3 sequence reads: CSARSAGGKSRADTQYF. The CDR3 DNA reads TGCAGTGCTAGATCTGCAGGGGGCAAATCGAGGGCAGATACGCAGTATTTT.

DNA for the CDR3: TGCAGTGCTAGAGAACTGGACACCCGAGACTATAGCAATCAGCCCCAGCATTTT. It specifies CSARELDTRDYSNQPQHF. The J gene is TRBJ1-5, the V gene TRBV20-1; possible D gene TRBD1, 5 bases. Germline CDR1 DFQATT, CDR2 SNEGSKA (reference sequence). The CDR3 length is 18 residues. V lost 0 bases and J 0 bases, leaving 18 bases between the germline ends.

J is TRBJ2-7 and V is TRBV10-3; D possibly matches TRBD1 or TRBD2 (5 bases each). The CDR3 extends over 14 amino acids. Germline V gives CDR1 ENHRY, CDR2 SYGVKD. Between the trimmed V and J ends, which lost 4 bases and 1 base, there was a span of 11 bases. The CDR3 bases are TGTGCCATCAGTGGCCTTGGGGGATCCTACGAGCAGTACTTC. It codes for CAISGLGGSYEQYF.

The J gene is TRBJ1-4, the V gene TRBV29-1; unclear D gene. This CDR3 has 12 residues. The V end was cut by 6 bases, the J end by 2 bases, with 7 bases between. Germline CDR1 is SQVTM and CDR2 is ANQGSEA. CDR3 protein: CSVTNTNEKLFF. CDR3 coding DNA: TGCAGCGTGACAAATACTAATGAAAAACTGTTTTTT.

The V gene is TRBV28, the J gene TRBJ1-1; the match to TRBD1 covers 10 bases. V lost 4 bases to trimming and J lost 5 bases; unmatched junction nucleotides: 4. The CDR3 covers 14 residues. Germline values: CDR1 MDHEN, CDR2 SYDVKM. The CDR3 reads CASSWDRGLTEAFF. CDR3 sequence (DNA): TGTGCCAGCAGTTGGGACAGGGGCCTGACTGAAGCTTTCTTT.

This clonotype was recorded a few times. This chain links TRBV6-2 or TRBV6-3 with TRBJ2-7; the match to TRBD1 covers 7 bases. V was pared by 8 bases and J by 2 bases, with 9 bases of the junction left unmatched. CDR1 is MNHEY and CDR2 is SVGEGT in the germline V gene. The CDR3 loop spans 14 amino acids. CDR3 DNA: TGTGCCAGCTGTGGGACAGTTAGACCCTACGAGCAGTACTTC. Translating it yields CASCGTVRPYEQYF.

Remarks on this clonotype: It may be a read error: a sequence one base away is much more abundant. This chain connects TRBV7-2 to TRBJ2-3; D remains ambiguous. CDR1 is SGHTA and CDR2 is FQGNSA in the germline V gene. This CDR3 is built from 14 residues. Written as DNA, the CDR3 is TGTGCCAGCAGGTTCGACGCCTCCGGAGATACGCAGTCTTTT. This encodes CASRFDASGDTQSF.

This clonotype was seen a few times. J is TRBJ2-7 and V is TRBV28; 9 bases map to TRBD2. Per germline, CDR1 MDHEN and CDR2 SYDVKM. Trimming at V came to 7 bases and at J to 4 bases, leaving 8 bases not matched to a gene. The CDR3 loop spans 14 amino acids. In DNA form, the CDR3 reads TGTGCCAGCACCCTCGGCGGGGGGGTGTACGAGCAGTACTTC. This gives the protein CASTLGGGVYEQYF.

This clonotype was picked up a small number of times. The rearrangement joins TRBV15 to TRBJ1-3; 8 bases match TRBD1. V shed 3 bases and J 2 bases; nucleotides not matched to a gene: 3. Looked up from germline, CDR1 is LNHNV and CDR2 is YYDKDF (reference sequence). The CDR3 consists of 15 residues. The CDR3 protein is CATSSEQGAGNTIYF. DNA of the CDR3: TGTGCCACCAGCAGCGAACAGGGGGCTGGAAACACCATATATTTT.

The chain is built from TRBV12-5 and TRBJ2-1, with a weak D call TRBD2 (6 bases). V was trimmed by 2 bases and J by 9 bases, leaving 20 bases between them. From germline, CDR1 is LGHNT and CDR2 FRNRAP. The CDR3 totals 16 residues. CDR3 nucleotide sequence: TGTGCTAGTGGTTTGTCCCCTCGACTAGAACATTTTGAGCAGTTCTTC. Translation: CASGLSPRLEHFEQFF.

The V gene is TRBV20-1, the J gene TRBJ1-1; the D is unclear. The CDR3 extends over 14 amino acids. The V end was cut by 1 base, the J end by 1 base, with 10 bases between. Looked up from germline, CDR1 is DFQATT and CDR2 is SNEGSKA (reference sequence). The CDR3 DNA follows: TGCAGTGCTAGAGCCCCCGTCCAGAACACTGAAGCTTTCTTT. This codes for CSARAPVQNTEAFF.

The gene calls are TRBV27 and TRBJ2-1; tentatively, D is TRBD2 (6 bases). The CDR3 is 14 amino acids. V was pared by 4 bases and J by 8 bases, with 15 bases between. CDR1 is MNHEY, CDR2 SMNVEV, per germline (reference sequence). The CDR3 DNA reads as TGTGCCAGCAGTTATGTGGGGGGATTCGATGAGCAGTTCTTC. This encodes CASSYVGGFDEQFF.

The chain recombines TRBV20-1 with TRBJ2-3; D gene unclear. This CDR3 has 12 amino acids. Between the trimmed V and J ends, which lost 1 base and 9 bases, there was a span of 11 bases. CDR1 and CDR2 from the germline V gene are DFQATT and SNEGSKA (reference sequence). CDR3 sequence: CSARGHEPTQYF. The CDR3 nucleotides are TGCAGTGCTAGAGGCCACGAGCCAACGCAGTATTTT.

The chain carries TRBV7-8 and TRBJ2-5; 9 nucleotides align to TRBD1. This CDR3 spans 14 amino acids. Germline V gene sequence: CDR1 SGHVS, CDR2 FQNEAQ. Losses at the gene ends were 6 bases for V and 5 bases for J; bases not matched to a gene: 7. The CDR3 protein is CASREDRGPETQYF. CDR3 in DNA: TGTGCCAGCAGGGAGGACAGGGGTCCCGAGACCCAGTACTTC.